Below are 21 T cell receptor beta chains sequenced from a single sample in a study of blood T cell repertoires in COVID-19. Clones were read by immunoSEQ multiplex PCR, and TCRdb kept only the in-frame ones, dropping some. The table shows 200,000 to 250,000 clones, with roughly 80% occurring only once. Sequenced input: peripheral blood. The receptors stem from a woman in her 70s with acute or convalescent COVID-19.

The gene calls are TRBV29-1 and TRBJ2-3, with TRBD1 matching over 7 bases. Germline values: CDR1 SQVTM, CDR2 ANQGSEA. The CDR3 has 13 residues. The junction had 4 bases not matched to a gene; V was cut back by 7 bases and J by 0 bases. The CDR3 nucleotides are TGCAGCGCCTGGACAGGTAGCACAGATACGCAGTATTTT. Protein product: CSAWTGSTDTQYF.

V and J are TRBV6-5 and TRBJ1-4, with TRBD1 matching over 7 bases. J gave up 4 bases and V 2 bases, and 4 bases lay outside the gene matches. From germline, CDR1 is MNHEY and CDR2 SVGAGI. CDR3 length equals 15 residues. The CDR3 is CASSYGTDLNEKLFF. The CDR3 DNA reads as TGTGCCAGCAGTTACGGGACAGACCTTAATGAAAAACTGTTTTTT.

As concerns this clone: The sample holds other DNA sequences that translate to the same CDR3. This sequence joins TRBV7-2 and TRBJ2-5; the D gene is possibly TRBD2 (5 bases). Trimming stripped 3 bases from V and 0 bases from J, with 11 bases between. The CDR3 is 15 residues long. Germline V gene sequence: CDR1 SGHTA, CDR2 FQGNSA. The CDR3 DNA reads TGTGCCAGCAGCTTGGGCGGGCGGTACCAAGAGACCCAGTACTTC. This gives the protein CASSLGGRYQETQYF.

In its sample, this clone was seen once. This rearrangement joins TRBV6-5 to TRBJ2-5; D may be TRBD2 (6 bases). Germline-derived CDR1 and CDR2 are MNHEY and SVGAGI. The CDR3 runs 14 residues. V was cut by 5 bases and J by 5 bases, with 15 bases left in between. CDR3 sequence (DNA): TGTGCCAGCAGTCGCGCGCAGGCGGGGGAGACCCAGTACTTC. This encodes CASSRAQAGETQYF.

This chain links TRBV6-6 with TRBJ2-3; D may be TRBD2 (5 bases). Trimming removed 2 bases at V and 0 bases at J, with 6 bases between. The CDR3 extends over 14 amino acids. Per the germline V gene, CDR1 is MNHNY and CDR2 is SVGAGI (reference sequence). The CDR3: CASSYEGSTDTQYF. The CDR3 coding sequence is TGTGCCAGCAGTTACGAGGGAAGCACAGATACGCAGTATTTT.

This sequence joins TRBV27 and TRBJ1-1; TRBD1 matches 7 bases. Trimming took 4 bases from V and 6 from J; bases not matched to a gene: 8. CDR1 MNHEY and CDR2 SMNVEV come from the germline V gene (reference sequence). The CDR3 is 14 residues long. The CDR3 DNA follows: TGTGCCAGCAGTTCCACCCCCGGGACAGCTGAAGCTTTCTTT. It yields the protein CASSSTPGTAEAFF.

The V call is TRBV29-1, the J call TRBJ2-3; 9 bases are shared with TRBD2. The CDR3 totals 13 residues. Trimming removed 6 bases from V and 4 bases from J; junction bases left unmatched: 5. Germline V gives CDR1 SQVTM, CDR2 ANQGSEA. CDR3 DNA: TGCAGCGTGGCTAGCGGGGCCTCAGATACGCAGTATTTT. It yields the protein CSVASGASDTQYF.

This clone has a single count. This rearrangement joins TRBV7-8 to TRBJ1-4; D perhaps matches TRBD1 (5 bases). This CDR3 comprises 15 residues. Germline loops: CDR1 SGHVS, CDR2 FQNEAQ. V lost 5 bases and J lost 2, with 12 bases in between. CDR3 DNA sequence: TGTGCCAGCAGCCTGGGGGGAATTACTAATGAAAAACTGTTTTTT. Protein product: CASSLGGITNEKLFF.

CDR3 loop: CAISESTIGARVRNEQFF. DNA of the CDR3: TGTGCCATCAGTGAGAGCACGATAGGAGCGAGGGTGAGGAATGAGCAGTTCTTC. This chain connects TRBV10-3 to TRBJ2-1; weak D call: TRBD2 (5 bases). V dropped 2 bases and J dropped 7 bases, with 24 bases sitting between them. Germline CDR1 ENHRY, CDR2 SYGVKD. The CDR3 totals 18 residues.

This clone has a single count. The V and J genes are TRBV5-3 and TRBJ2-1; perhaps TRBD1 as D (6 bases). Being an ORF, TRBV5-3 has a function that is uncertain. V lost 4 bases to trimming and J lost 5 bases, with 31 bases between them. CDR3 size: 20 residues. In DNA form, the CDR3 reads TGTGCCAGAAGCCATCGGCAGGGGCCCTTTCATATGGGGTCGGACAATGAGCAGTTCTTC. Its translation: CARSHRQGPFHMGSDNEQFF.

V gene TRBV7-2 combines with J gene TRBJ1-2; D perhaps matches TRBD1 (5 bases). The CDR3 has 14 amino acids. CDR1 and CDR2 (germline): SGHTA, FQGNSA. With 3 bases removed from V and 6 bases from J, the gap between germline ends came to 14 bases. CDR3: CASSFKQAGNGYTF. CDR3 coding DNA: TGTGCCAGCAGCTTTAAACAGGCGGGGAATGGCTACACCTTC.

The chain combines TRBV3-1 (or the pseudogene TRBV3-2) with TRBJ2-2; D might be TRBD1 (6 bases). The CDR3 has 14 amino acids. The germline CDR1 and CDR2 sequences are LGHDT and YNNKEL (reference sequence). Trimming removed 1 base from V and 7 bases from J, with 10 bases in between. The CDR3 bases are TGTGCCAGCAGCCAAGTCTACAGGGACGGGGAGCTGTTTTTT. Amino acids: CASSQVYRDGELFF.

This rearrangement joins TRBV7-2 to TRBJ2-5, with TRBD2 matching 11 bases. J was trimmed by 1 base and V by 3 bases; bases with no gene match: 4. In germline, CDR1 is SGHTA, CDR2 FQGNSA. This CDR3 contains 16 residues. CDR3 sequence (DNA): TGTGCCAGCAGCTTTCCAACTAGCGGGGGCCAAGAGACCCAGTACTTC. It encodes CASSFPTSGGQETQYF.

The CDR3 reads CATPQSPTQYF. In nucleotides, the CDR3 is TGTGCCACCCCCCAGTCTCCTACGCAGTATTTT. This chain joins TRBV19 and TRBJ2-3; D is undetermined. CDR3 length: 11 residues. The V gene's germline CDR1 is LNHDA and CDR2 SQIVND (reference sequence). Trimming left V 10 bases short and J 8 bases short, with 13 bases between.

This chain links TRBV16 with TRBJ2-7; D perhaps matches TRBD1 (5 bases). V lost 0 bases, J lost 2 bases, and 14 bases lay in between. This CDR3 is 16 amino acids long. In germline, CDR1 is KGHSY, CDR2 FQNENV. CDR3 sequence: CASSQSWAGKAYEQYF. CDR3 bases: TGTGCCAGCAGCCAATCATGGGCAGGGAAGGCCTACGAGCAGTACTTC. The complete variable domain, with remaining parts taken from reference TRBV16 and TRBJ2-7, reads GEEVAQTPKHLVRGEGQKAKLYCAPIKGHSYVFWYQQVLKNEFKFLISFQNENVFDETGMPKERFSAKCLPNSPCSLEIQATKLEDSAVYFCASSQSWAGKAYEQYFGPGTRLTVT.

The chain recombines TRBV5-6 with TRBJ2-1; TRBD2 matches 7 bases. Looked up from germline, CDR1 is SGHDT and CDR2 is YYEEEE. This CDR3 is built from 16 residues. After removal of 0 bases from V and 8 bases from J, the junction contained 11 bases not matched to a gene. The CDR3, as DNA: TGTGCCAGCAGCTTGGCTGGGCGGGGGAGCCCTTATGAGCAGTTCTTC. Amino acid sequence: CASSLAGRGSPYEQFF.

V usage is TRBV29-1 and J usage is TRBJ1-1; 9 bases line up with TRBD1. After removal of 7 bases from V and 5 bases from J, the junction contained 14 bases not matched to a gene. The CDR3 spans 15 residues. Per germline, CDR1 SQVTM and CDR2 ANQGSEA. Here the CDR3 DNA reads TGCAGCGGTCAGAACCGACAGGGGGGGTGGACTGAAGCTTTCTTT. Its translation is CSGQNRQGGWTEAFF.

The rearrangement joins TRBV5-5 to TRBJ1-1; the D gene is possibly TRBD1 (5 bases). The CDR3 spans 14 residues. Trimming took off 2 bases at V and 2 bases at J, with 10 bases between the two ends. Germline-derived CDR1 and CDR2 are SGHKS and YYEKEE (reference sequence). The CDR3 is CASSLRGQNTEAFF. CDR3 bases: TGTGCCAGCAGCTTAAGAGGACAAAACACTGAAGCTTTCTTT.

This clone was counted many times. In the same sample, other DNA sequences code for this CDR3. CDR3 sequence reads: CATSDTTGGNTEAFF. The CDR3 nucleotides read TGTGCCACCAGTGATACCACAGGGGGCAACACTGAAGCTTTCTTT. The chain recombines TRBV24-1 with TRBJ1-1, with 9 nucleotides matching TRBD1. V was clipped by 3 bases and J by 2 bases; unmatched bases: 3. The CDR3 is 15 residues long. CDR1 is KGHDR and CDR2 is SFDVKD in the germline V gene.

V and J are TRBV25-1 and TRBJ2-7; 9 bases are shared with TRBD1. Per germline, CDR1 MGHDK and CDR2 SYGVNS. V gave up 3 bases and J gave up 0 bases; unmatched junction bases: 9. The CDR3 runs 17 residues. CDR3 protein: CASSDLGTGRSSYEQYF. CDR3 in DNA: TGTGCCAGCAGTGACCTTGGGACAGGGCGGAGCTCCTACGAGCAGTACTTC.

As DNA, the CDR3 is TGTGCCAGCAGCTCCCTAGCGGGGGGGCAAGATACGCAGTATTTT. It codes for CASSSLAGGQDTQYF. The gene calls are TRBV7-2 and TRBJ2-3, with 12 positions matching TRBD2. This CDR3 contains 15 residues. Germline V gives CDR1 SGHTA, CDR2 FQGNSA. V trimming: 4 bases; J trimming: 5 bases; junction bases outside the gene matches: 4.